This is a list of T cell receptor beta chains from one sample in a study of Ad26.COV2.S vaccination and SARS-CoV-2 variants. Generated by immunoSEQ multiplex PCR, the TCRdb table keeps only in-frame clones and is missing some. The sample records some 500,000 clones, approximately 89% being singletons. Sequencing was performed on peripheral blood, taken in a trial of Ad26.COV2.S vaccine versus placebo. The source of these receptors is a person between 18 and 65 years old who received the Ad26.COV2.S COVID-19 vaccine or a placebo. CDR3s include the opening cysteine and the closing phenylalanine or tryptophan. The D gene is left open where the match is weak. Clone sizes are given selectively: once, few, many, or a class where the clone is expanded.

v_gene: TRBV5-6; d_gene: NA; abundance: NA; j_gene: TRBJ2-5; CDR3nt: TGTGCCAGCAGCGGGGGACCCGGGAAGACCCAGTACTTC; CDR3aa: CASSGGPGKTQYF
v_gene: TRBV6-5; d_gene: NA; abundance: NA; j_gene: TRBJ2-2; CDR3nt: TGTGCCAGCAGTTACATCGTAGGAGTCGGGGAGCTGTTTTTT; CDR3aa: CASSYIVGVGELFF
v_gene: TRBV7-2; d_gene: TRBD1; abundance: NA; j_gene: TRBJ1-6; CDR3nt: TGTGCCAGCAGCCGGTGGGTAGGGGGCTCTTCACCCCTCCACTTT; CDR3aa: CASSRWVGGSSPLHF
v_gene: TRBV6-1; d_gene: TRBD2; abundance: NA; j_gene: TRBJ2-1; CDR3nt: TGTGCCAGCAGTGAAAAAAGTAGCGGGAGCAATGAGCAGTTCTTC; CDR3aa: CASSEKSSGSNEQFF
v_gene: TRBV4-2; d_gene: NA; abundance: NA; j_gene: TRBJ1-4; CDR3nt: TGTGCCAGCAGTTCCGACAGTACTAATGAAAAACTGTTTTTT; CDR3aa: CASSSDSTNEKLFF
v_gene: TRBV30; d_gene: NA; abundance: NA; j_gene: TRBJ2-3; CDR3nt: TGTGCCTGGAGTCTCTGGGGGAAGGGGGCAGATACGCAGTATTTT; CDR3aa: CAWSLWGKGADTQYF
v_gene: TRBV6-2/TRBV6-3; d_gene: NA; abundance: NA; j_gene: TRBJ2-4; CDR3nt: TGTGCCAGCAGCCCCAGGGGACCCAAAAACATTCAGTACTTC; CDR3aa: CASSPRGPKNIQYF
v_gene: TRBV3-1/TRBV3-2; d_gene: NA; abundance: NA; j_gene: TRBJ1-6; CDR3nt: TGTGCCAGCAGCCAAGGCGCAGGGCCCTCCCCACCCCTCCACTTT; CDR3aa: CASSQGAGPSPPLHF
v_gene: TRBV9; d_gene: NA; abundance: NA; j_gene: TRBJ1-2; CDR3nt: TGTGCCAGCAGCGTAGGGTGGGAGGGACTGTCGGGCTACACCTTC; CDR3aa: CASSVGWEGLSGYTF
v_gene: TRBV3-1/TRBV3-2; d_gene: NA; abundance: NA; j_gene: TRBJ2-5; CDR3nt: TGTGCCAGCAGTTCGAGGGGGTGGCAAGAGACCCAGTACTTC; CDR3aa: CASSSRGWQETQYF
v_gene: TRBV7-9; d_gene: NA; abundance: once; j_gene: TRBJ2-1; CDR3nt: TGTGCCAGCAGCCCATACAATGAGCAGTTCTTC; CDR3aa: CASSPYNEQFF
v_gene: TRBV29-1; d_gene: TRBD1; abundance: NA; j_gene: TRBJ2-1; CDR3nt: TGCAGCGTCCCGGACAGGGTCAACCACAATGAGCAGTTCTTC; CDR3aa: CSVPDRVNHNEQFF
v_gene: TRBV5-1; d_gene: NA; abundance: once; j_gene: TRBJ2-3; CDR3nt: TGCGCCAGCAGCTTAATGGGATTGGGCACAGATACGCAGTATTTT; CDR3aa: CASSLMGLGTDTQYF
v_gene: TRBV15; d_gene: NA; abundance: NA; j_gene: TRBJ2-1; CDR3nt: TGTGCCACCAGCACCGGGTTACATGGCAGAGAGCAGTTCTTC; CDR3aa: CATSTGLHGREQFF
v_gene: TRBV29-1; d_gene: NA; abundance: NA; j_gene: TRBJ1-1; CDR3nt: TGCAGCGTTGAACGGGGGGTCACTGAAGCTTTCTTT; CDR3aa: CSVERGVTEAFF
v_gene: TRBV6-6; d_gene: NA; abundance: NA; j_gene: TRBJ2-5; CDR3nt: TGTGCCAGCAGTTACGAAAACTCAAGAAGGGAGACCCAGTACTTC; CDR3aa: CASSYENSRRETQYF
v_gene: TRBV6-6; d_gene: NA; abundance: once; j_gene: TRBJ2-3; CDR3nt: TGTGCCAGCAGGCCCCCGGACTCCCCAGCGCAGTATTTT; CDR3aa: CASRPPDSPAQYF
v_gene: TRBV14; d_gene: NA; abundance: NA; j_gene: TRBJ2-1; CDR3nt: TGTGCCAGCAGCGTCAGAGGGGCTAGCTCCTACAATGAGCAGTTCTTC; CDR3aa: CASSVRGASSYNEQFF
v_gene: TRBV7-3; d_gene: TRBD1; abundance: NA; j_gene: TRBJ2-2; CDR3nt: TGTGCCAGCAGCCACAGGGGGCGCCAGTTGAATACCGGGGAGCTGTTTTTT; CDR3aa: CASSHRGRQLNTGELFF
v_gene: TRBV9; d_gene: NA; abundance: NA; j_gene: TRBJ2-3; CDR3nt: TGTGCCAGCAGCGTGGCAGATACGCAGTATTTT; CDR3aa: CASSVADTQYF
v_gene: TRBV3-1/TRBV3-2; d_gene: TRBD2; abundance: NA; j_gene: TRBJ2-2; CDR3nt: TGTGCCAGCGGGATAGCGGGGGACACCGGGGAGCTGTTTTTT; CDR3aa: CASGIAGDTGELFF
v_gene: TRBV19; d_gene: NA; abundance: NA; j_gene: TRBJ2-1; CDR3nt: TGTGCCAGTAAAGGCCTACCCTCGAGCTCCTACAATGAGCAGTTCTTC; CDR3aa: CASKGLPSSSYNEQFF
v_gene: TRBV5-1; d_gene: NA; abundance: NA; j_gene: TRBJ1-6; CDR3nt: TGCGCCAGCAGCAAGGGCTGGGCAGCCTATAATTCACCCCTCCACTTT; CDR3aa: CASSKGWAAYNSPLHF
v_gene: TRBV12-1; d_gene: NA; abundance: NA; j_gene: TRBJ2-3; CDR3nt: TGTGCCAGCAGCTGGACAGATACGCAGTATTTT; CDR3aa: CASSWTDTQYF
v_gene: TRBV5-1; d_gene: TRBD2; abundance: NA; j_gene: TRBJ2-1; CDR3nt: TGCGCCAGCAGCATGGGACTAGCGGGAGCATCCTACAATGAGCAGTTCTTC; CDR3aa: CASSMGLAGASYNEQFF
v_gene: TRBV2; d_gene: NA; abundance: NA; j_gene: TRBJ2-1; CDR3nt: TGTGCCAGCATCCCGGGGAATGGCTATGAGCAGTTCTTC; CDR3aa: CASIPGNGYEQFF